The source of this T cell receptor beta chain is a study of blood T cell repertoires in COVID-19. Study details: Acute and convalescent COVID-19 specimens originated in the United States, Italy and Spain. PBMCs, B-cell-depleted T cells, or T cells were the source of the cDNA or gDNA that made up the material.

Germline V gene sequence: CDR1 MDHEN, CDR2 SYDVKM. Between the trimmed V and J ends, which lost 6 bases and 1 base, there was a span of 15 bases. This CDR3 contains 15 residues. Sequencing used immunoSEQ multiplex PCR; TCRdb keeps in-frame clones, though not all of them. The table includes around 180,000 clones, approximately 88% detected once. This receptor was taken from a woman younger than 45 with acute or convalescent COVID-19. This rearrangement joins TRBV28 to TRBJ1-1; D might be TRBD1 (5 bases). Sequencing was performed on peripheral blood. The DNA for the CDR3 is TGTGCCAGCAGCGACGTCAGGGAGGGGAACACTGAAGCTTTCTTT. This encodes CASSDVREGNTEAFF.